These T cell receptor beta chains were read from a single sample in a study of blood T cell repertoires in COVID-19. The data were produced by immunoSEQ multiplex PCR, yet TCRdb's version contains in-frame clones alone and is incomplete. The table records nearly 350,000 clones, more than 70% of them present only once. Sequencing used peripheral blood. Source of these receptors: a man aged 25 to 40 with active or convalescent COVID-19. The CDR3 runs from the conserved cysteine through the conserved F or W. Fields, in order: CDR3 DNA, CDR3 protein, V gene, J gene, clone size, D gene. A D gene is named only where the DNA matches it firmly. A clone size is listed for some rows: how often the clone was seen (once, few, many), or a class if it is expanded.

cdr3_nt: TGTGCCAGCTCACCACCGCAGAATTCACCCCTCCACTTT
cdr3_aa: CASSPPQNSPLHF
v_call: TRBV18
j_call: TRBJ1-6
clone_size: .
d_call: .

cdr3_nt: TGTGCCAGTCTCAGGGGCAAACAAGAGACCCAGTACTTC
cdr3_aa: CASLRGKQETQYF
v_call: TRBV2
j_call: TRBJ2-5
clone_size: once
d_call: .

cdr3_nt: TGTGCCAGCAGTCCGGGACTAGACGGGGCTGAGCAGTTCTTC
cdr3_aa: CASSPGLDGAEQFF
v_call: TRBV6-4
j_call: TRBJ2-1
clone_size: once
d_call: TRBD2

cdr3_nt: TGTGCCAGCAGCGTGGGGCAAGATACGCAGTATTTT
cdr3_aa: CASSVGQDTQYF
v_call: TRBV9
j_call: TRBJ2-3
clone_size: .
d_call: .

cdr3_nt: TGCGCCAGCAGCCCGTCGGAGGTAGCGGGAGCCAATGAGCAGTTCTTC
cdr3_aa: CASSPSEVAGANEQFF
v_call: TRBV5-1
j_call: TRBJ2-1
clone_size: .
d_call: TRBD2

cdr3_nt: TGTGCCAGCAGCTTAACGGGGGGAGAGCCTTACACTGAAGCTTTCTTT
cdr3_aa: CASSLTGGEPYTEAFF
v_call: TRBV7-3
j_call: TRBJ1-1
clone_size: .
d_call: .

cdr3_nt: TGTGCCAGCAGCGTAGGACTAGCAGAGCTCCTAGATACGCAGTATTTT
cdr3_aa: CASSVGLAELLDTQYF
v_call: TRBV9
j_call: TRBJ2-3
clone_size: .
d_call: TRBD2

cdr3_nt: TGTGCCAGCAGCCGCCTATTGGCCCACCGGGACACTGAAGCTTTCTTT
cdr3_aa: CASSRLLAHRDTEAFF
v_call: TRBV7-2
j_call: TRBJ1-1
clone_size: .
d_call: .

cdr3_nt: TGTGCCACCAGCCCTAGGGACAGGGCTGTCGAGCAGTACTTC
cdr3_aa: CATSPRDRAVEQYF
v_call: TRBV15
j_call: TRBJ2-7
clone_size: .
d_call: TRBD1

cdr3_nt: TGTGCCAGCAGCCCTTGGGACAGGGGAGTCTACGAGCAGTACTTC
cdr3_aa: CASSPWDRGVYEQYF
v_call: TRBV11-3
j_call: TRBJ2-7
clone_size: .
d_call: TRBD1

cdr3_nt: TGTGCCAGCAGGGGTGATCGAGCGGGAGGAACAGATACGCAGTATTTT
cdr3_aa: CASRGDRAGGTDTQYF
v_call: TRBV28
j_call: TRBJ2-3
clone_size: .
d_call: TRBD2

cdr3_nt: TGTGCCAGCAGCTTAGGGAGAGCAAACACTGAAGCTTTCTTT
cdr3_aa: CASSLGRANTEAFF
v_call: TRBV11-3
j_call: TRBJ1-1
clone_size: .
d_call: .

cdr3_nt: TGTGCCAGCTCACCATTACCCGACAGGGTCGCTGTGTATGGCTACACCTTC
cdr3_aa: CASSPLPDRVAVYGYTF
v_call: TRBV18
j_call: TRBJ1-2
clone_size: few
d_call: TRBD1

cdr3_nt: TGTGCCAGCAGCCCCCGTCCGGGGGATAAGTACGAGCAGTACTTC
cdr3_aa: CASSPRPGDKYEQYF
v_call: TRBV7-8
j_call: TRBJ2-7
clone_size: .
d_call: .

cdr3_nt: TGTGCCAGCAGCTTGGCCGGGGGATTAGGGCAGCCCCAGCATTTT
cdr3_aa: CASSLAGGLGQPQHF
v_call: TRBV5-6
j_call: TRBJ1-5
clone_size: .
d_call: .

cdr3_nt: TGTGCCAGCAGCTCAACTAGCGGGTGGAGCTCCTACAATGAGCAGTTCTTC
cdr3_aa: CASSSTSGWSSYNEQFF
v_call: TRBV11-3
j_call: TRBJ2-1
clone_size: .
d_call: TRBD2

cdr3_nt: TGTGCCAGCAGCCTCCGACAGGGTATTGTCTATGGCTACACCTTC
cdr3_aa: CASSLRQGIVYGYTF
v_call: TRBV6-5
j_call: TRBJ1-2
clone_size: .
d_call: TRBD1

cdr3_nt: TGTGCCAGCAGCTTAGCGCAGTCTAGATCGGATAAGTACTTC
cdr3_aa: CASSLAQSRSDKYF
v_call: TRBV7-2
j_call: TRBJ2-7
clone_size: .
d_call: .

cdr3_nt: TGTGCCAGCAGCTTAGCTCCTTCGGGTGCTTACGAGCAGTACTTC
cdr3_aa: CASSLAPSGAYEQYF
v_call: TRBV11-2
j_call: TRBJ2-7
clone_size: .
d_call: .

cdr3_nt: TGTGCCTGGAGTGTTGGGACAGCAGATGAAAAACTGTTTTTT
cdr3_aa: CAWSVGTADEKLFF
v_call: TRBV30
j_call: TRBJ1-4
clone_size: .
d_call: TRBD1

cdr3_nt: TGTGCCAGCAGCTTAGCCGGGACTGGAAACACCATATATTTT
cdr3_aa: CASSLAGTGNTIYF
v_call: TRBV7-2
j_call: TRBJ1-3
clone_size: .
d_call: .

cdr3_nt: TGCGCCAGCAGCTTGGCAGGGGGGACAGGGAACGAAAAACTGTTTTTT
cdr3_aa: CASSLAGGTGNEKLFF
v_call: TRBV5-1
j_call: TRBJ1-4
clone_size: .
d_call: TRBD1

cdr3_nt: TGCGCCAGCAGCCCCCGGACTAGCGCAGATACGCAGTATTTT
cdr3_aa: CASSPRTSADTQYF
v_call: TRBV4-1
j_call: TRBJ2-3
clone_size: once
d_call: TRBD2

cdr3_nt: TGTGCCAGCAGTCCAAGATCCTCAGGGGGCTTTAGTTTCTTT
cdr3_aa: CASSPRSSGGFSFF
v_call: TRBV27
j_call: TRBJ1-1
clone_size: .
d_call: TRBD1

cdr3_nt: TGCGCCAGCAGCTGGACAGGGGGCTCCTACGAGCAGTACTTC
cdr3_aa: CASSWTGGSYEQYF
v_call: TRBV5-1
j_call: TRBJ2-7
clone_size: .
d_call: TRBD1

cdr3_nt: TGCGCCAGCAGAGGACTAGCGGGGGAGAATGAGCAGTTCTTC
cdr3_aa: CASRGLAGENEQFF
v_call: TRBV10-1
j_call: TRBJ2-1
clone_size: .
d_call: TRBD2

cdr3_nt: TGTGCCAGCCGACCCTTGACGAGGGAGGGCCCCTACAATGAGCAGTTCTTC
cdr3_aa: CASRPLTREGPYNEQFF
v_call: TRBV7-8
j_call: TRBJ2-1
clone_size: .
d_call: TRBD2

cdr3_nt: TGCAGCCTCCAACAGGGGTCCAGGGAGACCCAGTACTTC
cdr3_aa: CSLQQGSRETQYF
v_call: TRBV29-1
j_call: TRBJ2-5
clone_size: .
d_call: TRBD1

cdr3_nt: TGTGCCAGCACCCGGACAGGGGCCCACGAGCAGTACTTC
cdr3_aa: CASTRTGAHEQYF
v_call: TRBV6-5
j_call: TRBJ2-7
clone_size: .
d_call: TRBD1

cdr3_nt: TGTGCCAGCAGTGGAGGTAGCGGCAATGAGCAGTTCTTC
cdr3_aa: CASSGGSGNEQFF
v_call: TRBV2
j_call: TRBJ2-1
clone_size: once
d_call: .

cdr3_nt: TGCGCCAGCAGCCAAGATATCCTGAACACTGAAGCTTTCTTT
cdr3_aa: CASSQDILNTEAFF
v_call: TRBV4-3
j_call: TRBJ1-1
clone_size: .
d_call: .

cdr3_nt: TGCGCCAGCAGCGTTAACCAGGGAACTAATGAAAAACTGTTTTTT
cdr3_aa: CASSVNQGTNEKLFF
v_call: TRBV4-3
j_call: TRBJ1-4
clone_size: .
d_call: .

cdr3_nt: TGCGCCAGCAGCCAAGAAGTAGGAAGTTTAATAGCGCCCCAGCATTTT
cdr3_aa: CASSQEVGSLIAPQHF
v_call: TRBV4-1
j_call: TRBJ1-5
clone_size: .
d_call: .

cdr3_nt: TGTGCCAGCAGCTTAGGGCGGGGGCGAGCCTACGAGCAGTACTTC
cdr3_aa: CASSLGRGRAYEQYF
v_call: TRBV7-9
j_call: TRBJ2-7
clone_size: .
d_call: .

cdr3_nt: TGTGCCAGCAGTTTATACGGTAGCGGGGGTTCCCGAGAGACCCAGTACTTC
cdr3_aa: CASSLYGSGGSRETQYF
v_call: TRBV27
j_call: TRBJ2-5
clone_size: once
d_call: TRBD2

cdr3_nt: TGTGCCAGCAGCCCCTATCCAGATACGCAGTATTTT
cdr3_aa: CASSPYPDTQYF
v_call: TRBV7-2
j_call: TRBJ2-3
clone_size: .
d_call: .

cdr3_nt: TGTGCCAGCAGTTCCCCAGGGAACTTCTATGGCTACACCTTC
cdr3_aa: CASSSPGNFYGYTF
v_call: TRBV6-6
j_call: TRBJ1-2
clone_size: .
d_call: .

cdr3_nt: TGCGCCAGCAGCCAAACCGGGGACAGGACCTACGAGCAGTACTTC
cdr3_aa: CASSQTGDRTYEQYF
v_call: TRBV4-1
j_call: TRBJ2-7
clone_size: once
d_call: TRBD1

cdr3_nt: TGTGCCAGCAGGTGGACAGAGGTGGACGAGCAGTACTTC
cdr3_aa: CASRWTEVDEQYF
v_call: TRBV12-3/TRBV12-4
j_call: TRBJ2-7
clone_size: once
d_call: .

cdr3_nt: TGTGCCACCCGGGGGACAGATACGCAGTATTTT
cdr3_aa: CATRGTDTQYF
v_call: TRBV11-2
j_call: TRBJ2-3
clone_size: .
d_call: .

cdr3_nt: TGTGCCAGCAGCTTTGCGGGGGGCAACACCGGGGAGCTGTTTTTT
cdr3_aa: CASSFAGGNTGELFF
v_call: TRBV7-9
j_call: TRBJ2-2
clone_size: .
d_call: TRBD2

cdr3_nt: TGCGCCAGCAGCCCGCACCGGGACAGCCGTGGAAACACCATATATTTT
cdr3_aa: CASSPHRDSRGNTIYF
v_call: TRBV4-3
j_call: TRBJ1-3
clone_size: .
d_call: TRBD1

cdr3_nt: TGTGCCAGCAGCCAAGCCGCGCTTGAAAAACTGTTTTTT
cdr3_aa: CASSQAALEKLFF
v_call: TRBV3-1/TRBV3-2
j_call: TRBJ1-4
clone_size: .
d_call: .

cdr3_nt: TGTGCCAGCAGTAGCCCGGGGGGCTACAATGAGCAGTTCTTC
cdr3_aa: CASSSPGGYNEQFF
v_call: TRBV5-4
j_call: TRBJ2-1
clone_size: many
d_call: TRBD2

cdr3_nt: TGCAGCGTTGAAGATACCGGACAGGGCGGGGTCCACGAGCAGTACTTC
cdr3_aa: CSVEDTGQGGVHEQYF
v_call: TRBV29-1
j_call: TRBJ2-7
clone_size: .
d_call: TRBD1

cdr3_nt: TGTGCCAGCAGATCCCACAGGGATTTGGTCACTGAAGCTTTCTTT
cdr3_aa: CASRSHRDLVTEAFF
v_call: TRBV7-2
j_call: TRBJ1-1
clone_size: few
d_call: .

cdr3_nt: TGTGCCAGCAGCTTAGTTGGCGGGACCTCCTACGAGCAGTACTTC
cdr3_aa: CASSLVGGTSYEQYF
v_call: TRBV7-2
j_call: TRBJ2-7
clone_size: .
d_call: .

cdr3_nt: TGTGCCTGGAGGGGAATAGCGGGCTCCTACAATGAGCAGTTCTTC
cdr3_aa: CAWRGIAGSYNEQFF
v_call: TRBV30
j_call: TRBJ2-1
clone_size: .
d_call: TRBD2

cdr3_nt: TGTGCCAGCAGCAGGAGGTCACGTAATCAGCCCCAGCATTTT
cdr3_aa: CASSRRSRNQPQHF
v_call: TRBV5-6
j_call: TRBJ1-5
clone_size: .
d_call: .

cdr3_nt: TGTGCCAGCAGCTTAGCGCAGGCTAGCGGATCCTACGAGCAGTACTTC
cdr3_aa: CASSLAQASGSYEQYF
v_call: TRBV7-8
j_call: TRBJ2-7
clone_size: .
d_call: TRBD2

cdr3_nt: TGTGCCAGCAGTTACTCGATATATCAGGGTATCGCCTTC
cdr3_aa: CASSYSIYQGIAF
v_call: TRBV6-5
j_call: TRBJ1-2
clone_size: .
d_call: .

cdr3_nt: TGTGCCAGCAGCTTCGGACAGGGGCTGCCCGATGGCTACACCTTC
cdr3_aa: CASSFGQGLPDGYTF
v_call: TRBV7-8
j_call: TRBJ1-2
clone_size: .
d_call: TRBD1

cdr3_nt: TGTGCCAGCAGCACGGGGACAGGCTATACCTACGAGCAGTACTTC
cdr3_aa: CASSTGTGYTYEQYF
v_call: TRBV5-4
j_call: TRBJ2-7
clone_size: .
d_call: TRBD1

cdr3_nt: TGTGCCAGCAGTACGGGGTATACTGAGCAGTTCTTC
cdr3_aa: CASSTGYTEQFF
v_call: TRBV6-2/TRBV6-3
j_call: TRBJ2-1
clone_size: .
d_call: .

cdr3_nt: TGTGCCTGGAGCGATGGGGGAGGCCAGCCCCAGCATTTT
cdr3_aa: CAWSDGGGQPQHF
v_call: TRBV30
j_call: TRBJ1-5
clone_size: .
d_call: .

cdr3_nt: TGCAGCGTTGTGACAGGGGAGGACGCTGAAGCTTTCTTT
cdr3_aa: CSVVTGEDAEAFF
v_call: TRBV29-1
j_call: TRBJ1-1
clone_size: few
d_call: TRBD1

cdr3_nt: TGTGCCAGCAGCCCCGGACAGTCCGGGGCCCAGCATTTT
cdr3_aa: CASSPGQSGAQHF
v_call: TRBV11-2
j_call: TRBJ1-5
clone_size: .
d_call: .

cdr3_nt: TGTGCCAGCACCCTAGCGACAGGGGGGAATCAGCCCCAGCATTTT
cdr3_aa: CASTLATGGNQPQHF
v_call: TRBV2
j_call: TRBJ1-5
clone_size: .
d_call: TRBD1

cdr3_nt: TGTGCCAGTAAGGGGGATGGGGGCTACGAGCAGTACTTC
cdr3_aa: CASKGDGGYEQYF
v_call: TRBV19
j_call: TRBJ2-7
clone_size: .
d_call: .